These T cell receptor beta chains were read from a single sample in a study of blood T cell repertoires in COVID-19. This table comes from immunoSEQ multiplex PCR, and its TCRdb copy is limited to in-frame clones, with some not included. The sample lists around 70,000 clones, around 81% occurring once. Sequenced sample: peripheral blood. The receptor set was obtained from a woman in her 70s with acute or convalescent COVID-19. The CDR3 runs from the conserved cysteine through the conserved F or W. A D gene is named only where the DNA matches it firmly. Clone size appears in some rows only: once, few, many, or a class for an expanded clone.

TRBV7-2	TRBJ1-5	.	TRBD1	TGTGCCAGCAGCTCGGGGACAGGGGGTTGGCAGCCCCAGCATTTT	CASSSGTGGWQPQHF
TRBV7-2	TRBJ1-2	.	.	TGTGCCAGCAGCTTCCGCACAGCCAGCTATGGCTACACCTTC	CASSFRTASYGYTF
TRBV18	TRBJ2-3	.	TRBD2	TGTGCCAGCTCACCAACCCTGGGACTAGCGGGAAGGGCAGATACGCAGTATTTT	CASSPTLGLAGRADTQYF
TRBV5-1	TRBJ2-3	.	TRBD1	TGCGCCAGCAGCTCCCGGGACAGGGTTAGCACAGATACGCAGTATTTT	CASSSRDRVSTDTQYF
TRBV10-2	TRBJ2-7	.	TRBD1	TGCGCCAGCAGGGAACCGGGACAGGGGATTGACGAGCAGTACTTC	CASREPGQGIDEQYF
TRBV27	TRBJ1-2	.	TRBD1	TGTGCCAGCAGTATCAGGACAGGGGGCAAAGGCTATGGCTACACCTTC	CASSIRTGGKGYGYTF
TRBV6-5	TRBJ1-2	few	.	TGTGCCAGCAGGAGGGGGTCGCTCCCCTATGGCTACACCTTC	CASRRGSLPYGYTF
TRBV3-1/TRBV3-2	TRBJ2-7	.	TRBD2	TGTGCCAGCAGCCCTCGGGGCGGGAGGATCGGCTACGAGCAGTACTTC	CASSPRGGRIGYEQYF
TRBV6-5	TRBJ1-5	.	TRBD1	TGTGCCAGCAGTTTACAGGGGGCTCAGCCCCAGCATTTT	CASSLQGAQPQHF
TRBV9	TRBJ2-1	.	.	TGTGCCAGCAGTGGTGGAGAGCGCCCCTCCTACAATGAGCAGTTCTTC	CASSGGERPSYNEQFF
TRBV10-2	TRBJ2-1	.	TRBD2	TGCGCCAGCAGTGAGTCATTAGCGGGAGGGCAGTTCTTC	CASSESLAGGQFF
TRBV4-2	TRBJ2-1	.	.	TGTGCCAGCAGCCAAGACGGGACTCCTTACAATGAGCAGTTCTTC	CASSQDGTPYNEQFF
TRBV7-6	TRBJ1-5	.	.	TGTGCCAGCAGCCCACAGCCTACCAGCAATCAGCCCCAGCATTTT	CASSPQPTSNQPQHF
TRBV18	TRBJ1-3	.	.	TGTGCCAGCCTTCAGTCCTCTGGAAACACCATATATTTT	CASLQSSGNTIYF
TRBV19	TRBJ1-1	.	.	TGTGCCAGTAGTATCGGGAGTACAAGCGGGAACACTGAAGCTTTCTTT	CASSIGSTSGNTEAFF
TRBV10-3	TRBJ1-2	.	.	TGTGCCATCAGTCCCGGGGAAACTAACTATGGCTACACCTTC	CAISPGETNYGYTF
TRBV12-3/TRBV12-4	TRBJ1-1	few	.	TGTGCCAGCAGTTCGACAGTGAACACTGAAGCTTTCTTT	CASSSTVNTEAFF
TRBV29-1	TRBJ2-2	.	.	TGCAGCGTTGCTCCTAGCGCGGCCGGGGAGCTGTTTTTT	CSVAPSAAGELFF
TRBV7-6	TRBJ2-5	.	TRBD1	TGTGCCAGCGGTTCCAGGGGGGAGACCCAGTACTTC	CASGSRGETQYF
TRBV5-1	TRBJ2-3	.	.	TGCGCCAGCAGCCCGCCGGTCACAGATACGCAGTATTTT	CASSPPVTDTQYF
TRBV19	TRBJ1-1	.	TRBD1	TGTGCCAGTAGTCCATACGACAGGGGGCCGAACACTGAAGCTTTCTTT	CASSPYDRGPNTEAFF
TRBV28	TRBJ2-5	.	.	TGTGCCAGCAGTTTGAGGGAGACCCAGTACTTC	CASSLRETQYF
TRBV7-3	TRBJ1-1	.	TRBD1	TGTGCCAGCAGCTTAGACAGGGGCACTGAAGCTTTCTTT	CASSLDRGTEAFF
TRBV18	TRBJ1-4	.	.	TGTGCCAGCTCACCTTCAAACCGGGGTAACATGTTTTTT	CASSPSNRGNMFF
TRBV18	TRBJ1-6	.	TRBD1	TGTGCCAGCTCCGGGGACAGCTTAAATTCACCCCTCCACTTT	CASSGDSLNSPLHF
TRBV3-1/TRBV3-2	TRBJ1-1	once	.	TGTGCCAGCAGCCAAGGGGGCAGTGGGACTGAGGCTTTCTTT	CASSQGGSGTEAFF
TRBV7-2	TRBJ2-1	.	.	TGTGCCAGCACCCCTTGGCATATCGCCTACAATGAGCAGTTCTTC	CASTPWHIAYNEQFF
TRBV28	TRBJ1-4	few	TRBD1	TGTGCCAGCAGCCCTGGGACAGGGGCGAGTGAAAAACTGTTTTTT	CASSPGTGASEKLFF